Below are 21 T cell receptor beta chains sequenced from a single sample in a study of technical replicates of blood from a handful of donors. TCRdb's copy holds only in-frame clones and misses some; the assay was immunoSEQ multiplex PCR. This table holds tens of thousands of clones, around 95% found once. Source material: T cells isolated from PBMCs. Every receptor here comes from a human donor in good health.

The J gene is TRBJ1-1, the V gene TRBV27; D ambiguous. The CDR3 totals 14 residues. CDR1 MNHEY and CDR2 SMNVEV come from the germline V gene (reference sequence). V lost 0 bases to trimming and J lost 5 bases, with 10 bases between them. The CDR3 DNA follows: TGTGCCAGCAGTTTATCGGACTCCAGGACTGAAGCTTTCTTT. Encoded protein: CASSLSDSRTEAFF.

The chain combines TRBV6-5 with TRBJ1-4; 7 positions agree with TRBD1. V trimming: 5 bases; J trimming: 13 bases; junction bases outside the gene matches: 4. The CDR3 is made up of 11 amino acids. The germline gives CDR1 MNHEY, CDR2 SVGAGI. The CDR3 nucleotides read TGTGCCAGCAGTCAGGGGGGTACACTGTTTTTT. This gives the protein CASSQGGTLFF.

V is TRBV4-1 and J is TRBJ2-3, with D possibly matching TRBD1 (5 bases). Deletions cut 8 bases from V and 2 bases from J, with 11 bases between. Per the germline V gene, CDR1 is MGHRA and CDR2 is YSYEKL. This CDR3 has 13 residues. CDR3 DNA: TGCGCCAGCGCAAGGGGCGACACAGATACGCAGTATTTT. Amino acids: CASARGDTDTQYF.

This sequence joins TRBV5-1 and TRBJ2-7, with TRBD2 matching 7 bases. The junction had 11 bases not matched to a gene; V was cut back by 3 bases and J by 5 bases. This CDR3 contains 15 residues. The V gene's germline CDR1 is SGHRS and CDR2 YFSETQ. DNA of the CDR3: TGCGCCAGCAGCTCCCGCGGGAGTGCGGGAAACGAGCAGTACTTC. Protein product: CASSSRGSAGNEQYF.

The rearrangement uses TRBV6-5 and TRBJ2-7; weak D call: TRBD1 (6 bases). The ends were cut back, 5 bases at V and 5 bases at J, with 19 bases in the middle. CDR1 is MNHEY, CDR2 SVGAGI, per germline. The CDR3 extends over 15 amino acids. The CDR3 reads CASSHQTGGGHEQYF. The DNA for the CDR3 is TGTGCCAGCAGTCACCAGACAGGCGGCGGACACGAGCAGTACTTC.

J is TRBJ2-7 and V is TRBV5-4; TRBD2 is a possible D gene (6 bases). CDR3 length equals 14 residues. Deletions cut 4 bases from V and 7 bases from J, with 18 bases between. Germline V gene data show CDR1 as SGHNT and CDR2 as YYREEE (reference sequence). CDR3 sequence reads: CASSLLGLLGEQYF. The CDR3 nucleotides are TGTGCCAGCAGCCTATTGGGACTCCTCGGAGAGCAGTACTTC.

The rearrangement joins TRBV2 to TRBJ2-5, with a possible D match to TRBD2 (7 bases). The V gene's germline CDR1 is SNHLY and CDR2 FYNNEI. V lost 6 bases and J 1 base, leaving 15 bases between the germline ends. CDR3 length: 15 amino acids. CDR3 loop: CASSQGGVSQETQYF. CDR3 sequence (DNA): TGTGCCAGCAGCCAAGGGGGGGTGAGCCAAGAGACCCAGTACTTC.

The chain uses TRBV28 and TRBJ2-5; D is uncertain. CDR3 length equals 10 residues. CDR1 is MDHEN, CDR2 SYDVKM, per germline. Trimming pared 5 bases from V and 5 bases from J, leaving 3 bases between. The CDR3 nucleotides read TGTGCCAGCAGTCGGGAGACCCAGTACTTC. Encoded protein: CASSRETQYF.

As DNA, the CDR3 is TGTGCCAGCAGTTTAAATTGGGACACCTCGAGGGGCTACGAGCAGTACTTC. Its translation: CASSLNWDTSRGYEQYF. The V gene is TRBV27, the J gene TRBJ2-7; TRBD1 is a possible D gene (6 bases). The V gene's germline CDR1 is MNHEY and CDR2 SMNVEV (reference sequence). This CDR3 region has 17 residues. Between the trimmed V and J ends, which lost 2 bases and 3 bases, there was a span of 20 bases.

CDR3 nucleotides: TGCGCCAGCAGCTTGGTTAATCAGAATTATGGCTACACCTTC. Protein product: CASSLVNQNYGYTF. The chain links TRBV5-1 to TRBJ1-2; D gene uncertain. Trimming stripped 0 bases from V and 5 bases from J, with 11 bases between. This CDR3 has 14 residues. The V gene's germline CDR1 is SGHRS and CDR2 YFSETQ.

The chain recombines TRBV7-6 with TRBJ2-1, with D possibly TRBD2 on 6 matching bases. Deletions cut 5 bases from V and 6 bases from J, with 8 bases between. This CDR3 is built from 12 residues. The V gene's germline CDR1 is SGHVS and CDR2 FNYEAQ. CDR3 protein: CASSGGVNEQFF. As DNA, the CDR3 is TGTGCCAGCAGCGGAGGGGTCAATGAGCAGTTCTTC.

This clone has just one count. This chain joins TRBV4-1 and TRBJ2-5, with D possibly matching TRBD1 (6 bases). The V gene's germline CDR1 is MGHRA and CDR2 YSYEKL. The CDR3 length is 17 residues. V dropped 3 bases and J dropped 2 bases, with 19 bases sitting between them. DNA for the CDR3: TGCGCCAGCAGCCATGCGCCCCCAGGGGCAGTTCAAGAGACCCAGTACTTC. Protein: CASSHAPPGAVQETQYF.

The chain carries TRBV7-9 and TRBJ1-2; 9 bases align to TRBD1. Unmatched junction bases numbered 0, after V lost 3 bases and J lost 7 bases. The CDR3 covers 12 residues. Germline-derived CDR1 and CDR2 are SEHNR and FQNEAQ (reference sequence). CDR3 region: CASSLTGGGYTF. The CDR3, as DNA: TGTGCCAGCAGCTTGACAGGGGGTGGCTACACCTTC.

The chain has TRBV6-1 and TRBJ2-6; the match to TRBD1 covers 7 bases. V lost 2 bases, J lost 4 bases, and 2 bases stayed unmatched. The CDR3 covers 15 residues. From germline, CDR1 is MNHNS and CDR2 SASEGT. In DNA, the CDR3 is TGTGCCAGCAGTGAAACAGGGGACGGGGCCAACGTCCTGACTTTC. Protein sequence: CASSETGDGANVLTF.

The chain has TRBV15 and TRBJ2-7; D gene uncertain. CDR3 size: 13 residues. Germline assignment: CDR1 LNHNV and CDR2 YYDKDF (reference sequence). V shed 0 bases and J shed 2 bases, with 5 bases lying between them. CDR3 DNA: TGTGCCACCAGCAGAGATCTCCCCTACGAGCAGTACTTC. Its translation is CATSRDLPYEQYF.

The V call is TRBV4-1, the J call TRBJ2-1; D is possibly TRBD2 (6 bases). Trimming stripped 1 base from V and 0 bases from J, with 10 bases between. This CDR3 comprises 16 residues. The V gene's germline CDR1 is MGHRA and CDR2 YSYEKL. CDR3 in amino acids: CASSQALANSYNEQFF. Here the CDR3 DNA reads TGCGCCAGCAGCCAAGCCCTAGCGAACTCCTACAATGAGCAGTTCTTC.

This chain connects TRBV11-3 to TRBJ2-3; 8 bases align to TRBD2. Per germline, CDR1 SGHNT and CDR2 YENEEA. The ends lost 2 bases at V and 3 bases at J; junction bases unmatched: 4. This CDR3 spans 15 amino acids. The CDR3 DNA follows: TGTGCCAGCAGCTTAAGTAGCGGGGCTACAGATACGCAGTATTTT. Residues: CASSLSSGATDTQYF.

The gene calls are TRBV27 and TRBJ1-2; no clear D. The CDR3 consists of 14 residues. Per the germline V gene, CDR1 is MNHEY and CDR2 is SMNVEV (reference sequence). V shed 6 bases and J shed 7 bases, with 18 bases lying between them. CDR3 coding DNA: TGTGCCAGCAGGACCCCGGGTCTCTCGTCTGGCTACACCTTC. Translated, it gives CASRTPGLSSGYTF.

The chain couples TRBV4-1 to TRBJ1-1, with TRBD1 identical over 9 bases. The CDR3 is 18 amino acids. Germline assignment: CDR1 MGHRA and CDR2 YSYEKL. V shed 1 base, J shed 1 base, and the junction held 10 bases outside the gene matches. The CDR3 here is CASSQGGGQGRWNTEAFF. The CDR3 region has the DNA TGCGCCAGCAGCCAAGGAGGAGGACAGGGGCGTTGGAACACTGAAGCTTTCTTT.

This clone has only one observation. The gene calls are TRBV9 and TRBJ2-3; D may be TRBD2 (5 bases). The germline CDR1 and CDR2 sequences are SGDLS and YYNGEE. The CDR3 covers 15 residues. Trimming removed 0 bases from V and 4 bases from J, with 12 bases in between. This chain's CDR3 is CASSVVSGVSDTQYF. For the CDR3, the DNA is TGTGCCAGCAGCGTAGTCAGCGGAGTCTCAGATACGCAGTATTTT.

This chain links TRBV5-1 with TRBJ1-2; perhaps TRBD1 as D (5 bases). This CDR3 region has 13 residues. V was pared by 4 bases and J by 4 bases, with 11 bases between. Germline lookup yields CDR1 SGHRS and CDR2 YFSETQ. The CDR3 bases are TGCGCCAGCAGCCTCGGTAGGGGCTATGGCTACACCTTC. Protein product: CASSLGRGYGYTF.